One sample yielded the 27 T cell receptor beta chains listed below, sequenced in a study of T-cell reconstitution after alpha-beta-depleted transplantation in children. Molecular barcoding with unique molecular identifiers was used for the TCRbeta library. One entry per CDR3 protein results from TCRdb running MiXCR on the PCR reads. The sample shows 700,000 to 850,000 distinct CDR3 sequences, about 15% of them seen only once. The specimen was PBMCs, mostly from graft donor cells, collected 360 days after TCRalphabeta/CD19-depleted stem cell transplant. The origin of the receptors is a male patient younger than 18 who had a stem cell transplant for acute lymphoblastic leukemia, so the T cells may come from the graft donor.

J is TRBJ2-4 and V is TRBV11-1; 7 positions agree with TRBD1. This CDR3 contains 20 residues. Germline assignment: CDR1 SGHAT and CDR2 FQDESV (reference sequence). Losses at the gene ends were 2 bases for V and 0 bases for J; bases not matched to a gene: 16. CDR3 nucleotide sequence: TGTGCCAGCAGCTTAAGCCCGGACAGGACTTTAGTCCTAGCCAAAAACATTCAGTACTTC. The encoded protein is CASSLSPDRTLVLAKNIQYF.

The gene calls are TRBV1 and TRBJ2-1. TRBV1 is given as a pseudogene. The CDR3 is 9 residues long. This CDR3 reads CTSSNEQFF. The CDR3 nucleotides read TGCACCAGCTCCAATGAGCAGTTCTTC.

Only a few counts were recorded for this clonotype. CDR3 residues: CASSPPDGNSNQPQHF. CDR3 bases: TGTGCCAGCAGCCCCCCGGACGGGAATAGCAATCAGCCCCAGCATTTT. V is TRBV9 and J is TRBJ1-5, with D unclear. Germline values: CDR1 SGDLS, CDR2 YYNGEE. This CDR3 region has 16 residues. Trimming pared 4 bases from V and 0 bases from J, leaving 14 bases between.

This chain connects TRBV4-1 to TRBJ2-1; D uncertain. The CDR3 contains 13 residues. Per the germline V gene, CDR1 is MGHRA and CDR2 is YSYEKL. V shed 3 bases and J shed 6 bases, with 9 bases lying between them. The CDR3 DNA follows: TGCGCCAGCAGCCACCGACCTACCAATGAGCAGTTCTTC. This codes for CASSHRPTNEQFF.

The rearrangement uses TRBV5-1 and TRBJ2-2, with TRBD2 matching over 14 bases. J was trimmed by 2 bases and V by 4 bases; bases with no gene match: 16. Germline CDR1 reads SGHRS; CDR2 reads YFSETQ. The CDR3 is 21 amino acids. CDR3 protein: CASSLIPGLAGVGRNTGELFF. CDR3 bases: TGCGCCAGCAGCCTTATCCCGGGACTAGCGGGAGTCGGTCGCAACACCGGGGAGCTGTTTTTT. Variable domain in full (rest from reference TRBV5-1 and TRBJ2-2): KAGVTQTPRYLIKTRGQQVTLSCSPISGHRSVSWYQQTPGQGLQFLFEYFSETQRNKGNFPGRFSGRQFSNSRSEMNVSTLELGDSALYLCASSLIPGLAGVGRNTGELFFGEGSRLTVL.

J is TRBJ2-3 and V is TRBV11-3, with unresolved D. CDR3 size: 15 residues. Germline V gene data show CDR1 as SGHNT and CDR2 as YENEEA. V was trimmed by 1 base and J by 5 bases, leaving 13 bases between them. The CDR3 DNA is TGTGCCAGCAGCTTAGGTCGAAAAGGTGGAGATACGCAGTATTTT. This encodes CASSLGRKGGDTQYF.

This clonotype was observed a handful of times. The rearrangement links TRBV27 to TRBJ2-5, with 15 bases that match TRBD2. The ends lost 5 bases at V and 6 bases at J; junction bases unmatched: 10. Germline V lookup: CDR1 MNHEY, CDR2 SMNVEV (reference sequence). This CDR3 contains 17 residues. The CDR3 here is CASSPGLAGGKIKTQYF. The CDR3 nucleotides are TGTGCCAGCAGTCCGGGACTAGCGGGAGGTAAAATAAAGACCCAGTACTTC.

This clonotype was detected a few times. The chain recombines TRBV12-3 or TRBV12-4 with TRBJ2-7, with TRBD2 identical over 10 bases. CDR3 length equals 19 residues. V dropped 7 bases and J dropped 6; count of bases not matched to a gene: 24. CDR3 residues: CASKIITGSGRALTSEQYF. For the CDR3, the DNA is TGTGCCAGCAAAATTATTACGGGGAGCGGGAGGGCCCTCACGAGCGAGCAGTACTTC.

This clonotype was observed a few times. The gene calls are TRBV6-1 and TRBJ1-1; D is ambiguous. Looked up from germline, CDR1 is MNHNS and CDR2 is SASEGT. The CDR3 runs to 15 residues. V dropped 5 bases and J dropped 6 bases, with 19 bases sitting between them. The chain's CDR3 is CASSQQHWGGAEAFF. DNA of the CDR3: TGTGCCAGCAGTCAACAACATTGGGGAGGCGCTGAAGCTTTCTTT.

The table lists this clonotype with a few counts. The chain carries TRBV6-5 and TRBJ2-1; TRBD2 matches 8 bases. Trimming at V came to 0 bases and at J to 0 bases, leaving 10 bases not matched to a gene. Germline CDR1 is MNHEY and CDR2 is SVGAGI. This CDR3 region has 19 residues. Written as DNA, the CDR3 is TGTGCCAGCAGTTACTCGGGGACTAGGGGTACTCACTCCTACAATGAGCAGTTCTTC. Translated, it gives CASSYSGTRGTHSYNEQFF.

The CDR3 DNA reads as TGCGCCAGCAGCCAAGTACTGGGACAGGGAACCTACGAGCAGTACTTC. Translated: CASSQVLGQGTYEQYF. J is TRBJ2-7 and V is TRBV4-1; TRBD1 aligns across 9 bases. J lost 2 bases, V lost 1 base, and 6 bases had no gene match. From germline, CDR1 is MGHRA and CDR2 YSYEKL. This CDR3 region has 16 residues.

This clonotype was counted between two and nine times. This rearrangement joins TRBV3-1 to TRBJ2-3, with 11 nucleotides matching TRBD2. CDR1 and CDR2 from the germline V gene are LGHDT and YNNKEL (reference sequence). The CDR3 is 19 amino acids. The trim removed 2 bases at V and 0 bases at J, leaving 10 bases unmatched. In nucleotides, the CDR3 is TGTGCCAGCAGCCAAAGGTCGAGACTAGCGGGACCTAGCACAGATACGCAGTATTTT. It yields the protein CASSQRSRLAGPSTDTQYF.

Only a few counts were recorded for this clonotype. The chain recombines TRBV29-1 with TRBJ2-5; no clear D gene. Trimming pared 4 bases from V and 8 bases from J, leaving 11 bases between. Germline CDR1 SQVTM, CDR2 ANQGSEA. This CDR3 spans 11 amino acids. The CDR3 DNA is TGCAGCGTTGTTGGGGTGGATACCCAGTACTTC. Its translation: CSVVGVDTQYF.

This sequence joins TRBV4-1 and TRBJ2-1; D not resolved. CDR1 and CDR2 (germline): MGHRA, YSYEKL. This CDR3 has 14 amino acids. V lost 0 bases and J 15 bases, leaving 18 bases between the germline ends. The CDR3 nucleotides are TGCGCCAGCAGCCAAGATTGGGATGTGGGCTCCGGGTTCTTC. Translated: CASSQDWDVGSGFF.

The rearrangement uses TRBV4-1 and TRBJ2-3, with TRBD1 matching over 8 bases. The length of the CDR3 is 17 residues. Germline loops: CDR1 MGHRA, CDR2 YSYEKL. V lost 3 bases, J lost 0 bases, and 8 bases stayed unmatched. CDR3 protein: CASSHPARGRSTDTQYF. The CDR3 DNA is TGCGCCAGCAGCCATCCCGCCAGGGGGCGTAGCACAGATACGCAGTATTTT.

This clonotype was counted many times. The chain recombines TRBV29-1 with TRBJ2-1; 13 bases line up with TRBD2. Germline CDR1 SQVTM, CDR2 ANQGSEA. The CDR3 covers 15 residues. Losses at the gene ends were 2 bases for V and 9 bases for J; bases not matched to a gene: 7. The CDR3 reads CSVEKGLAGRGEQFF. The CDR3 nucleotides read TGCAGCGTTGAAAAGGGACTAGCGGGGAGGGGTGAGCAGTTCTTC.

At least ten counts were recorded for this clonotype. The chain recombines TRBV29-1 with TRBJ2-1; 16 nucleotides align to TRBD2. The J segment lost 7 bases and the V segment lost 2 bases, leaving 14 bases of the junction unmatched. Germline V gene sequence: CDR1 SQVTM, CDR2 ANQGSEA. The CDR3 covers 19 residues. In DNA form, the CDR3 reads TGCAGCGTTGAAACGCTCCTCCCGGGACTAGCGGGAGGGGGTAATGAGCAGTTCTTC. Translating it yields CSVETLLPGLAGGGNEQFF.

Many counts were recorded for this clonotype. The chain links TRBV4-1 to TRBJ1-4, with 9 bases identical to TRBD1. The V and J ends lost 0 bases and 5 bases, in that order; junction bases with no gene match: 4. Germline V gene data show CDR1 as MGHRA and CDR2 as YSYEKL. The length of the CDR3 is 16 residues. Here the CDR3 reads CASSQDGGTGNEKLFF. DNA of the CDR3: TGCGCCAGCAGCCAAGATGGAGGGACAGGGAATGAAAAACTGTTTTTT.

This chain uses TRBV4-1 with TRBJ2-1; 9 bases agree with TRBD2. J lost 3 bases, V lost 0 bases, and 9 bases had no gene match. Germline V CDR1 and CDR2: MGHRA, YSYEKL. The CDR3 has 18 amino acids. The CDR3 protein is CASSQDAWREGRYNEQFF. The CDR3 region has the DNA TGCGCCAGCAGCCAAGATGCGTGGCGGGAGGGCCGCTACAATGAGCAGTTCTTC.

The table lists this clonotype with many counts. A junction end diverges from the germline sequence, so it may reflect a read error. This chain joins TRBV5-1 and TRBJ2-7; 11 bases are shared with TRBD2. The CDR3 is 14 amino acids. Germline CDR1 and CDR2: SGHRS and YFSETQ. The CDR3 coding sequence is TGTGCCAGCTCAAGAGGACTAGCGGGTTACGAGCAGTACTTC. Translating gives CASSRGLAGYEQYF.

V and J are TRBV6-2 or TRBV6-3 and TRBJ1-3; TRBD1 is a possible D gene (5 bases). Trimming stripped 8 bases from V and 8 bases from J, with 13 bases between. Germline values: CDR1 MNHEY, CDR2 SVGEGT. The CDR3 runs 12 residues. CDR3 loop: CASANQGDTIYF. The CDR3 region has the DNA TGTGCCAGCGCCAATCAGGGAGACACCATATATTTT.

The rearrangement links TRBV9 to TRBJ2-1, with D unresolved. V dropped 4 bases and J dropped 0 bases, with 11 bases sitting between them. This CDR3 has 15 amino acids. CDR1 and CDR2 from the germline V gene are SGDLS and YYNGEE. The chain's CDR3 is CASSPGGISYNEQFF. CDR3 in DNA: TGTGCCAGCAGCCCCGGCGGAATCTCCTACAATGAGCAGTTCTTC.

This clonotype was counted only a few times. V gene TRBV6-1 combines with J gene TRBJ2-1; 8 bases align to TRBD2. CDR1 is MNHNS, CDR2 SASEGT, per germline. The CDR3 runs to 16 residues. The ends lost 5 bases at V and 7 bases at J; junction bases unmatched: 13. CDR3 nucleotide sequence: TGTGCCAGCAGTATTTTTCCGGGACTAGGGGGTAATGAGCAGTTCTTC. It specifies CASSIFPGLGGNEQFF.

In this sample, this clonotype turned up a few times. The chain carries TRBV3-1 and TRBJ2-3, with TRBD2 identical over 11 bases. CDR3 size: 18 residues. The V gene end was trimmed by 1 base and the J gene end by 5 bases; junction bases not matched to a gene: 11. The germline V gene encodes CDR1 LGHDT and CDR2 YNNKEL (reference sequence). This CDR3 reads CASSQAPRLAGGGDTQYF. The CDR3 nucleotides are TGTGCCAGCAGCCAAGCCCCCAGGCTAGCGGGAGGAGGAGATACGCAGTATTTT.

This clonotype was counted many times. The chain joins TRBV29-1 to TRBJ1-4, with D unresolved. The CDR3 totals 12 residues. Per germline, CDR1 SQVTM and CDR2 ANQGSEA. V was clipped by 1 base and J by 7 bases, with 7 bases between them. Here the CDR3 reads CSVEAEGEKLFF. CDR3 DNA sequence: TGCAGCGTTGAAGCGGAGGGTGAAAAACTGTTTTTT.

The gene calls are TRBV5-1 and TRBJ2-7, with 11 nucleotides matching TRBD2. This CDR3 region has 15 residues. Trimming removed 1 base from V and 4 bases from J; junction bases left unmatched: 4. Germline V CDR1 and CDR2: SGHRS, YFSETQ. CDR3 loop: CASSLQVAGGYEQYF. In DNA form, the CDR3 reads TGCGCCAGCAGCTTGCAAGTAGCGGGAGGGTACGAGCAGTACTTC.

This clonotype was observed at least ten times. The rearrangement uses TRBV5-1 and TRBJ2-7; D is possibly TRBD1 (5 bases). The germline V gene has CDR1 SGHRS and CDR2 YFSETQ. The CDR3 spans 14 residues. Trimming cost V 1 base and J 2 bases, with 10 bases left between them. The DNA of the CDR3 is TGCGCCAGCAGCTTGACCTCAGGGACCTACGAGCAGTACTTC. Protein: CASSLTSGTYEQYF.